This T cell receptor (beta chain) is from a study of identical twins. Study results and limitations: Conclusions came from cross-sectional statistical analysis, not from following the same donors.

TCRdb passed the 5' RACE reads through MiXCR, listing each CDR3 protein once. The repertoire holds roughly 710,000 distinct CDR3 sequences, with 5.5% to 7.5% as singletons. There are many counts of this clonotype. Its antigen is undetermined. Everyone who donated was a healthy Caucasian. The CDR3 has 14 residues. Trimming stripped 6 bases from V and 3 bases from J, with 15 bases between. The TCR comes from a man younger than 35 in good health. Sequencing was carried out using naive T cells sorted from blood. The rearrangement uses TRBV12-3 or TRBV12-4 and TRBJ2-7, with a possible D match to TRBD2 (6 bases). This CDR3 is CASSGPLGGYEQYF. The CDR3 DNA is TGTGCCAGCAGCGGACCTCTGGGGGGCTACGAGCAGTACTTC.